This T cell receptor beta chain stems from a study of cytomegalovirus exposure and HLA in healthy donors. Study outcomes and limitations: TCR association rates varied by HLA locus in a later analysis, with DRB1 highest and HLA-C lowest.

This CDR3 spans 14 amino acids. From germline, CDR1 is LNHDA and CDR2 SQIVND (reference sequence). The ends lost 5 bases at V and 4 bases at J; junction bases unmatched: 2. Primers for the PCR totalled 60 Vbeta and 13 Jbeta. The protocol was immunoSEQ multiplex PCR, while the TCRdb copy is restricted to in-frame clones and leaves out a portion. In the table there are 99,000 or so clones, under 85% of which are singletons. About this clone: The antigen is undetermined.

The source of this sequence is a man aged 25-45 years in good health and CMV-seronegative. The sequenced material came from PBMCs. V is TRBV19 and J is TRBJ1-5; TRBD1 matches at 10 bases. The CDR3 loop is CASSPGQGNQPQHF. CDR3 in DNA: TGTGCCAGTAGTCCGGGACAGGGGAATCAGCCCCAGCATTTT.